One and the same sample provided the 21 T cell receptor beta chains below, sequenced in a study of neurological immune-mediated disorders. From the 5' RACE reads, TCRdb called clonotypes with MiXCR, one entry per CDR3 protein. The table includes 55,000 or so distinct CDR3 sequences, 4.2% detected once. The sample was PBMCs. These receptors were collected from a man between 50 and 59 years old with multiple sclerosis.

Ten or more counts support this clonotype. The chain combines TRBV12-3 or TRBV12-4 with TRBJ2-7, with 9 nucleotides matching TRBD2. J was trimmed by 2 bases and V by 4 bases; bases with no gene match: 3. This CDR3 is built from 14 residues. The CDR3, as DNA: TGTGCCAGCAGTTCGACTAGCGGTGCCTACGAGCAGTACTTC. Translating gives CASSSTSGAYEQYF.

The V and J genes are TRBV27 and TRBJ2-5; the D gene is possibly TRBD1 (5 bases). V dropped 5 bases and J dropped 1 base, with 8 bases sitting between them. CDR3 size: 13 residues. Germline CDR1 is MNHEY and CDR2 is SMNVEV (reference sequence). CDR3 protein: CASSHDSQETQYF. As DNA, the CDR3 is TGTGCCAGCAGTCATGACAGCCAAGAGACCCAGTACTTC.

This clonotype was seen at least ten times. The gene calls are TRBV9 and TRBJ2-6; 12 positions match TRBD1. Trimming removed 0 bases from V and 3 bases from J; junction bases left unmatched: 1. Per the germline V gene, CDR1 is SGDLS and CDR2 is YYNGEE. The CDR3 extends over 17 amino acids. The CDR3 region is CASSVGDRGLGANVLTF. As DNA, the CDR3 is TGTGCCAGCAGCGTAGGGGACAGGGGGCTTGGGGCCAACGTCCTGACTTTC.

This clonotype was seen at least ten times. V gene TRBV20-1 combines with J gene TRBJ2-3; TRBD2 might be the D (6 bases). The germline V gene encodes CDR1 DFQATT and CDR2 SNEGSKA (reference sequence). CDR3 size: 15 residues. The V end was cut by 6 bases, the J end by 0 bases, with 16 bases between. In nucleotides, the CDR3 is TGCAGTGCCGCCACGGCGGGGACTAGCACAGATACGCAGTATTTT. Translating it yields CSAATAGTSTDTQYF.

V usage is TRBV6-2 or TRBV6-3 and J usage is TRBJ2-2, with D unclear. V was cut by 5 bases and J by 4 bases, with 11 bases left in between. The germline CDR1 and CDR2 sequences are MNHEY and SVGEGT. CDR3 length: 14 residues. CDR3 residues: CASSPRLPTGELFF. As DNA, the CDR3 is TGTGCCAGCAGTCCCAGGCTACCCACCGGGGAGCTGTTTTTT.

This clonotype has ten or more counts. The V call is TRBV5-1, the J call TRBJ2-1, with D possibly being TRBD2 (5 bases). The germline V and J ends were trimmed by 1 base and 1 base, with 6 bases remaining between them. The germline V gene encodes CDR1 SGHRS and CDR2 YFSETQ. This CDR3 comprises 14 residues. The CDR3 DNA sequence: TGCGCCAGCAGCTTGAGCGGTTCCTACAATGAGCAGTTCTTC. Translating it yields CASSLSGSYNEQFF.

This clonotype was observed many times. V usage is TRBV20-1 and J usage is TRBJ2-7, with TRBD1 identical over 8 bases. The length of the CDR3 is 15 residues. Germline V gives CDR1 DFQATT, CDR2 SNEGSKA (reference sequence). V lost 0 bases to trimming and J lost 6 bases; unmatched junction nucleotides: 10. CDR3 nucleotide sequence: TGCAGTGCTAGAGATGTTGGACAGGGTGGAGGCGAGCAGTACTTC. The encoded protein is CSARDVGQGGGEQYF.

This clonotype was counted many times. The chain combines TRBV29-1 with TRBJ1-1, with D possibly TRBD1 on 6 matching bases. Germline V CDR1 and CDR2: SQVTM, ANQGSEA. This CDR3 region has 12 residues. V was shortened by 3 bases and J by 7 bases, with 12 bases between the two germline ends. The CDR3 DNA reads TGCAGCGTTGAGAGGGGGAGGGGTGAAGCTTTCTTT. This sequence encodes CSVERGRGEAFF.

This clonotype was recorded at least ten times. The V call is TRBV6-1, the J call TRBJ2-2; 10 bases line up with TRBD2. J gave up 3 bases and V 6 bases, and 4 bases lay outside the gene matches. CDR1 and CDR2 from the germline V gene are MNHNS and SASEGT. This CDR3 has 15 residues. DNA of the CDR3: TGTGCCAGCAGCCCTAGCGGGGGCCACACCGGGGAGCTGTTTTTT. It encodes CASSPSGGHTGELFF.

The sample holds many counts of this clonotype. The chain employs TRBV12-3 or TRBV12-4 and TRBJ2-7, with TRBD2 matching over 10 bases. The CDR3 spans 14 residues. V lost 5 bases and J lost 5; bases outside the gene matches: 6. The CDR3 loop is CASSVLAGEDEQYF. DNA for the CDR3: TGTGCCAGCAGTGTCCTAGCGGGAGAAGACGAGCAGTACTTC.

Remarks on this clonotype: A much larger clone differs by one base, so this may be a read error. This chain connects TRBV20-1 to TRBJ1-2; D unclear. From germline, CDR1 is DFQATT and CDR2 SNEGSKA (reference sequence). Trimming shortened V by 3 bases and J by 8 bases, and 19 bases separated the two germline ends. This CDR3 comprises 14 residues. The CDR3 region is CSASLGLISGGYTF. CDR3 DNA: TGCAGTGCTAGCCTGGGCCTAATATCGGGGGGCTACACCTTC.

This clonotype has only a few counts. This chain links TRBV7-6 with TRBJ2-6, with D maybe TRBD2 (5 bases). Germline V lookup: CDR1 SGHVS, CDR2 FNYEAQ. This CDR3 is 15 amino acids long. V lost 0 bases, J lost 3 bases, and 6 bases lay in between. CDR3 region: CASSLAGVGANVLTF. CDR3 DNA: TGTGCCAGCAGCTTAGCGGGAGTTGGGGCCAACGTCCTGACTTTC. Supplemented by reference TRBV7-6 and TRBJ2-6, the full variable domain reads GAGVSQSPRYKVTKRGQDVALRCDPISGHVSLYWYRQALGQGPEFLTYFNYEAQQDKSGLPNDRFSAERPEGSISTLTIQRTEQRDSAMYRCASSLAGVGANVLTFGAGSRLTVL.

The CDR3 protein is CASRRQYNEQFF. Here the CDR3 DNA reads TGTGCCAGCAGGCGACAGTACAATGAGCAGTTCTTC. The chain has TRBV7-2 and TRBJ2-1; tentatively, D is TRBD1 (5 bases). The V end lost 6 bases, the J end lost 4 bases, and 7 bases lay between the germline ends. The germline V gene has CDR1 SGHTA and CDR2 FQGNSA. The CDR3 totals 12 residues.

This clonotype was observed many times. The chain carries TRBV24-1 and TRBJ2-3; tentatively, D is TRBD1 (6 bases). Germline V gives CDR1 KGHDR, CDR2 SFDVKD. Between the trimmed V and J ends, which lost 3 bases and 0 bases, there was a span of 12 bases. The CDR3 is 16 residues long. The CDR3 is CATSDQQDSSTDTQYF. The CDR3 coding sequence is TGTGCCACCAGTGATCAACAGGACAGTAGCACAGATACGCAGTATTTT.

There are a few counts of this clonotype. This could be a read error, since a much larger clone is one nucleotide away. The V and J genes are TRBV7-9 and TRBJ2-7; D ambiguous. The CDR3 runs to 12 residues. Trimming cost V 5 bases and J 0 bases, with 5 bases left between them. Germline V gene lookup returns CDR1 SEHNR and CDR2 FQNEAQ (reference sequence). CDR3 residues: CASSTNSYEQYF. The CDR3 region has the DNA TGTGCCAGCAGCACGAACTCCTACGAGCAGTACTTC.

There are many counts of this clonotype. V and J are TRBV7-9 and TRBJ2-5; D tentatively fits TRBD1 or TRBD2 (7 bases each). V was pared by 5 bases and J by 6 bases, with 25 bases between. The CDR3 is made up of 17 amino acids. In germline, CDR1 is SEHNR, CDR2 FQNEAQ (reference sequence). DNA for the CDR3: TGTGCCAGCAGCCCTCCTCCGAGGGGAGGGGGCGGGAAGACCCAGTACTTC. This translates into CASSPPPRGGGGKTQYF. Drawing the rest from reference TRBV7-9 and TRBJ2-5, the complete variable domain is DTGVSQNPRHKITKRGQNVTFRCDPISEHNRLYWYRQTLGQGPEFLTYFQNEAQLEKSRLLSDRFSAERPKGSFSTLEIQRTEQGDSAMYLCASSPPPRGGGGKTQYFGPGTRLLVL.

Here the CDR3 DNA reads TGTGCCAGCCTGGGGACTAGCGGGGGGGCATACAAATACGAGCAGTACTTC. Protein: CASLGTSGGAYKYEQYF. V is TRBV28 and J is TRBJ2-7, with 16 bases fitting TRBD2. The CDR3 loop spans 17 amino acids. V was pared by 8 bases and J by 4 bases, with 11 bases of the junction left unmatched. Germline CDR1 and CDR2: MDHEN and SYDVKM.

This clonotype showed up many times. V gene TRBV20-1 combines with J gene TRBJ2-1; 11 positions match TRBD1. V lost 6 bases to trimming and J lost 8 bases; unmatched junction nucleotides: 15. The CDR3 is 16 amino acids. Germline V gene sequence: CDR1 DFQATT, CDR2 SNEGSKA (reference sequence). In nucleotides, the CDR3 is TGCAGTGCCAGGGACAGGGGGGGGCGTGGAGATTATGAGCAGTTCTTC. Protein: CSARDRGGRGDYEQFF.

This clonotype was seen ten or more times. Given a much more abundant clone one base away, this may be a read error. CDR3 sequence (DNA): TGTGCCAGCAGCCAAGATGGAGGGGGATTAGAGTCCTCACCCCTCCACTTT. This translates into CASSQDGGGLESSPLHF. The gene calls are TRBV3-1 and TRBJ1-6, with D possibly matching TRBD1 (6 bases). V was pared by 0 bases and J by 10 bases, with 19 bases between. The CDR3 has 17 amino acids. The germline V gene has CDR1 LGHDT and CDR2 YNNKEL (reference sequence).

This clonotype has more than one count but fewer than ten. The rearrangement links TRBV18 to TRBJ1-5; D not certain. CDR1 is KGHSH, CDR2 LQKENI, per germline. Trimming removed 6 bases at V and 5 bases at J, with 11 bases between. This CDR3 is built from 13 residues. CDR3 residues: CASSRSPYQPQHF. In DNA, the CDR3 is TGTGCCAGCTCGCGTTCGCCTTATCAGCCCCAGCATTTT.

Ten or more counts support this clonotype. The rearrangement uses TRBV28 and TRBJ2-7; a possible D gene is TRBD2 (6 bases). The V gene lost 5 bases and the J gene lost 4 bases, with 18 bases spanning the gap. Germline CDR1 reads MDHEN; CDR2 reads SYDVKM. The length of the CDR3 is 15 residues. The CDR3 reads CASSPHRGSAYEQYF. The CDR3 DNA follows: TGTGCCAGCAGTCCCCATCGGGGGAGCGCGTACGAGCAGTACTTC.